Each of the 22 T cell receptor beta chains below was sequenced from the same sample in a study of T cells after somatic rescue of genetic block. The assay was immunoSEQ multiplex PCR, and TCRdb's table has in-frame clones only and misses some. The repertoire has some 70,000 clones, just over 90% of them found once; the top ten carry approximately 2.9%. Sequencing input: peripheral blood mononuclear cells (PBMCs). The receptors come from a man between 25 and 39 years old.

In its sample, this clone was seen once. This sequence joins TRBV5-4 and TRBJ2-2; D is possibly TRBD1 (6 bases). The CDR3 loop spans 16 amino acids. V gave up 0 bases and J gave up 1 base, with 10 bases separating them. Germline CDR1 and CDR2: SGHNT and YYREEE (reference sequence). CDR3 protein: CASSLEQGQNTGELFF. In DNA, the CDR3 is TGTGCCAGCAGCTTGGAACAGGGACAGAACACCGGGGAGCTGTTTTTT.

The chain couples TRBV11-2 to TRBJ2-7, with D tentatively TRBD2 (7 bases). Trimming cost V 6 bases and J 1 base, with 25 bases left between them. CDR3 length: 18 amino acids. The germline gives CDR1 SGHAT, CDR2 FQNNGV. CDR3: CASSKGLPAGARSYEQYF. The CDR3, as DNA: TGTGCCAGCAGTAAAGGTCTTCCGGCGGGGGCTCGATCCTACGAGCAGTACTTC.

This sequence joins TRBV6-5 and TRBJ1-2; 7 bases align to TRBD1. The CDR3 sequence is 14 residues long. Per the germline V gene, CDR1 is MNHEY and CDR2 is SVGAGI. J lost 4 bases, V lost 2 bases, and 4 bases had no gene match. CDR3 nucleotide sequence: TGTGCCAGCAGTTACGACAGGGCCCCCTATGGCTACACCTTC. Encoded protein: CASSYDRAPYGYTF.

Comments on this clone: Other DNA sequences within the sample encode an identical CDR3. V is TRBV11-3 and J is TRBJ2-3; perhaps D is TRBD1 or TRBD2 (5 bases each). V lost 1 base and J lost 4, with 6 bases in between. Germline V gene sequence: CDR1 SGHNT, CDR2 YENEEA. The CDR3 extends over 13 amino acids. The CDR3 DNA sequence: TGTGCCAGCAGCTTAGGAGGGGCAGATACGCAGTATTTT. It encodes CASSLGGADTQYF.

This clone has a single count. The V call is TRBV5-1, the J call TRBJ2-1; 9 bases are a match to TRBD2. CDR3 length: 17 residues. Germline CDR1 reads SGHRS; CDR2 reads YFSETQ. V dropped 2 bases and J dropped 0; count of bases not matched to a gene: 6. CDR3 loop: CASSFGQRGDSYNEQFF. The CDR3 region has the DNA TGCGCCAGCAGCTTCGGTCAGCGGGGGGACTCCTACAATGAGCAGTTCTTC. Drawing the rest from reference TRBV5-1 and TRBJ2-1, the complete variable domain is KAGVTQTPRYLIKTRGQQVTLSCSPISGHRSVSWYQQTPGQGLQFLFEYFSETQRNKGNFPGRFSGRQFSNSRSEMNVSTLELGDSALYLCASSFGQRGDSYNEQFFGPGTRLTVL.

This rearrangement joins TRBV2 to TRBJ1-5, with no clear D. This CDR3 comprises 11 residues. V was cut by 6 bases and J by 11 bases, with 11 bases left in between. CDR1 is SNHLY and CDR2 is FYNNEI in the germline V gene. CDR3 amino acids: CASRDELAQHF. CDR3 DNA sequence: TGTGCCAGCAGGGACGAGTTAGCCCAGCATTTT.

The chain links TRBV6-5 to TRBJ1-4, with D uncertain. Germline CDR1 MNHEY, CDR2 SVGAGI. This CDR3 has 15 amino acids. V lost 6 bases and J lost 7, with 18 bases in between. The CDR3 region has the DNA TGTGCCAGCAGCCAAATCCTTTCAATGGGTGAAAAACTGTTTTTT. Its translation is CASSQILSMGEKLFF.

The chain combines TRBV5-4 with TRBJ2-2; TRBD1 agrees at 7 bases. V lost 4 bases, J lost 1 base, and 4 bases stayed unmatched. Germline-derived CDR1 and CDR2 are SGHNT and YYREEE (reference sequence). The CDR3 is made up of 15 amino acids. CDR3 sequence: CASSPGQVNTGELFF. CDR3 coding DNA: TGTGCCAGCAGCCCAGGACAGGTGAACACCGGGGAGCTGTTTTTT.

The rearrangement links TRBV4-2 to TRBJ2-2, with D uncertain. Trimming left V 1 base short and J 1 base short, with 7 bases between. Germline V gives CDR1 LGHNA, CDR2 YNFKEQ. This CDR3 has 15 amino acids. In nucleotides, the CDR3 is TGTGCCAGCAGCCAAGGCTCGGGGAACACCGGGGAGCTGTTTTTT. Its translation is CASSQGSGNTGELFF.

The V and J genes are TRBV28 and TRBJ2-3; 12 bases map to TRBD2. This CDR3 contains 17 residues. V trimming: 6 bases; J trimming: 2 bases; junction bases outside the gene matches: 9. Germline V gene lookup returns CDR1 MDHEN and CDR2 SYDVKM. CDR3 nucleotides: TGTGCCAGCAGAGTACTAGCGGGAGGTACCCTCACAGATACGCAGTATTTT. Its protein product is CASRVLAGGTLTDTQYF.

CDR3 amino acids: CASSVGGSTGEQFF. The CDR3 coding sequence is TGTGCCAGCAGCGTAGGCGGGAGTACCGGTGAGCAGTTCTTC. The chain is built from TRBV9 and TRBJ2-1; 7 nucleotides agree with TRBD2. With V trimmed by 0 bases and J by 9 bases, 6 bases remained unmatched. The CDR3 is 14 amino acids. Germline CDR1 and CDR2: SGDLS and YYNGEE. The full variable domain, its missing parts supplied by reference TRBV9 and TRBJ2-1, is DSGVTQTPKHLITATGQRVTLRCSPRSGDLSVYWYQQSLDQGLQFLIQYYNGEERAKGNILERFSAQQFPDLHSELNLSSLELGDSALYFCASSVGGSTGEQFFGPGTRLTVL.

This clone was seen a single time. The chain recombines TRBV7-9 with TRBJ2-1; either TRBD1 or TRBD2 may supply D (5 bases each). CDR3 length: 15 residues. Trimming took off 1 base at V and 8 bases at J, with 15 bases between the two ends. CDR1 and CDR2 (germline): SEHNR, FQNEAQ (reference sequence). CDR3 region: CASSLVMTTGDEQFF. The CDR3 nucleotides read TGTGCCAGCAGCTTAGTGATGACTACAGGCGATGAGCAGTTCTTC.

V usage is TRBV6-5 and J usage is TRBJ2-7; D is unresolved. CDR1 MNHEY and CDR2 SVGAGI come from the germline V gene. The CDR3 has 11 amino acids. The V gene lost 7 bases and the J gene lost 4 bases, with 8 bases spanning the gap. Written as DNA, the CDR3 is TGTGCCAGCACCTCGGCGTACGAGCAGTACTTC. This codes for CASTSAYEQYF.

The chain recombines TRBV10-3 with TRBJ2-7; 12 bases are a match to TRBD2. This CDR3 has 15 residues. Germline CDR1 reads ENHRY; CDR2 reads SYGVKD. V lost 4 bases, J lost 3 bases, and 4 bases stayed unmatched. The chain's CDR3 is CAISGGLAGRYEQYF. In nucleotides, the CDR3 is TGTGCCATCAGTGGGGGACTAGCGGGCCGCTACGAGCAGTACTTC.

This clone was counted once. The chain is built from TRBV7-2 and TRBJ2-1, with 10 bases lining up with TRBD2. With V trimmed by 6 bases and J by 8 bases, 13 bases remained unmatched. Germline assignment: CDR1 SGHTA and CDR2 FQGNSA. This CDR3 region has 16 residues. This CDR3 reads CASSAWEREGLDEQFF. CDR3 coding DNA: TGTGCCAGCAGTGCCTGGGAGCGGGAGGGCCTCGATGAGCAGTTCTTC.

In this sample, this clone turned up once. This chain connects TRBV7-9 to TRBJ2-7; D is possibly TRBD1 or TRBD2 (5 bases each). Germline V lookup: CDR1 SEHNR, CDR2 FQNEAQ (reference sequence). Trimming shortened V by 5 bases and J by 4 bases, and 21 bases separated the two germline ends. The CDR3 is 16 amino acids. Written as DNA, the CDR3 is TGTGCCAGCAGCCAATTCGGGACGGAGCTCCAGTACGAGCAGTACTTC. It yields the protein CASSQFGTELQYEQYF.

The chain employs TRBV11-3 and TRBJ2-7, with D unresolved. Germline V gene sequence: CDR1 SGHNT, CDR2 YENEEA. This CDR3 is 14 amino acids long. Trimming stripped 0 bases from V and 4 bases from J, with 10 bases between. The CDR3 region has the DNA TGTGCCAGCAGCTTAGAGGGTGATCGGTACGAGCAGTACTTC. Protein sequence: CASSLEGDRYEQYF.

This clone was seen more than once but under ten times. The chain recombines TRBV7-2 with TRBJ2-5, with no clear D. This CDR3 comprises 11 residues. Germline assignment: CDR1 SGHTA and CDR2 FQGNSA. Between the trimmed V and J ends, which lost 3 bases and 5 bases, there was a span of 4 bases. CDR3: CASSFDETQYF. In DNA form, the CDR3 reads TGTGCCAGCAGCTTCGATGAGACCCAGTACTTC.

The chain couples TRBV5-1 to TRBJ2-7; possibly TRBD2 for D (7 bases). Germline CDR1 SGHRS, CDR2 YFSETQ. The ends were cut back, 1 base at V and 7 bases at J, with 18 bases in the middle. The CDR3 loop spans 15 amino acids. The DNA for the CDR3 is TGCGCCAGCAGCTTGATACAGGGAGCCGGGAGGGAGCAGTACTTC. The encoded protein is CASSLIQGAGREQYF.

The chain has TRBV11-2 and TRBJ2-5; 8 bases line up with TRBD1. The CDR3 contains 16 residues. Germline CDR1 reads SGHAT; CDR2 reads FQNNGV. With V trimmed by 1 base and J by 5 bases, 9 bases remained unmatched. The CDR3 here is CASSLVGTGLLETQYF. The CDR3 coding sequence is TGTGCCAGCAGCTTAGTTGGGACAGGACTCCTGGAGACCCAGTACTTC.

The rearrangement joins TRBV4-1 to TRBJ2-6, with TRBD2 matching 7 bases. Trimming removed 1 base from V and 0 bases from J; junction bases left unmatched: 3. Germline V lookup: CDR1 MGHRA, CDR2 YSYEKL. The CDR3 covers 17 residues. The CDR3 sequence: CASSQGGRVSGANVLTF. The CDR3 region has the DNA TGCGCCAGCAGCCAAGGGGGGAGGGTCTCTGGGGCCAACGTCCTGACTTTC.

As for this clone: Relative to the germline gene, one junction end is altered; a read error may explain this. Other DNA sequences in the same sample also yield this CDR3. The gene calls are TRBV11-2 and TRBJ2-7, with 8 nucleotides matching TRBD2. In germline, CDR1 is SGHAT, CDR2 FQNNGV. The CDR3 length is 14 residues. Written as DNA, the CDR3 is TGCGCCAGCAGCTCTATAGCGGGGTGGTACGAGCAGTACTTC. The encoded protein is CASSSIAGWYEQYF.